This T cell receptor beta chain is from a study of T cell clonality in common variable immunodeficiency. Overall study findings and caveats: Common variable immunodeficiency TCR beta sequences reportedly had fewer deletions and N-nucleotide insertions.

Generated by immunoSEQ multiplex PCR, the TCRdb table keeps only in-frame clones and is missing some. The repertoire consists of 30,000 to 40,000 clones, none detected only once. The CDR3 covers 15 residues. CDR1 SGHRS and CDR2 YFSETQ come from the germline V gene. The table lists this clone with many counts. Its antigen is still unknown. The CDR3 is cut off 3 residues early in the read; its end comes from the germline J gene. What was sequenced was peripheral blood mononuclear cells. The receptor was derived from a person aged 18 to 69 in good health. This sequence joins TRBV5-1 and TRBJ2-2; 9 bases fit TRBD1. The CDR3 loop is CASSPQQGAGEKLFF. CDR3 DNA, as far as it was read: TGCGCCAGCAGCCCGCAACAGGGGGCGGGTGAAAAG. Variable domain in full (rest from reference TRBV5-1 and TRBJ2-2): KAGVTQTPRYLIKTRGQQVTLSCSPISGHRSVSWYQQTPGQGLQFLFEYFSETQRNKGNFPGRFSGRQFSNSRSEMNVSTLELGDSALYLCASSPQQGAGEKLFFGEGSRLTVL.